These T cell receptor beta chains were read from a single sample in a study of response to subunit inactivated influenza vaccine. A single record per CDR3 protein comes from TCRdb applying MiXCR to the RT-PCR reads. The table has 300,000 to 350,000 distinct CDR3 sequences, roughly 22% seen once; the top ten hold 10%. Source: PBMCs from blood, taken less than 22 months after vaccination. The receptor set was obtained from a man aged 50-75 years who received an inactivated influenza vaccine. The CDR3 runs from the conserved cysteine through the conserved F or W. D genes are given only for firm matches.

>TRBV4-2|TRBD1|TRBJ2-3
CASSQAPRTGGDTQYF
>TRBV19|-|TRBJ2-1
CASSMMGNQFF
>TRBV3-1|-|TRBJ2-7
CASSQFDSYEQYF
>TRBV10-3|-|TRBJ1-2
CAISPGTGYGYTF
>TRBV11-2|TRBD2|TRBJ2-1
CASSSNSGTEQFF
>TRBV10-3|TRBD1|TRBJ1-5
CATRGTEDNQTQHF
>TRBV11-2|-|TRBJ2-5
CASSLDRGKETQYF
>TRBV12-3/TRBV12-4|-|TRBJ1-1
CASSLGGGEAFF
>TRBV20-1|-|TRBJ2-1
CSAPEEGGSYNEQFF
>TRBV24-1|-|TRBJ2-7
CATSDRIGYEQYF
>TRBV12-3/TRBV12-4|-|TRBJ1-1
CASRPAGNTEAFF
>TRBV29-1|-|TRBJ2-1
CSARGVLDEQFF
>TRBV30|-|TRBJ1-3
CAWRSDYSGNTIYF
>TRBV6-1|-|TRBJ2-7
CASSVGPLDGAYEQYF
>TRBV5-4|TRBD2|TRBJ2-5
CASSLVPGGAGKETQYF
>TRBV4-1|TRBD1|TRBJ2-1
CASSQEERLTGQTFF
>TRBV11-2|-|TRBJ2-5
CASSLGDMQTQYF
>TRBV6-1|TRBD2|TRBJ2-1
CASTPGLAESEQFF
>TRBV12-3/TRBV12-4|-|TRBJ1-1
CASSSPGHLNTEAFF
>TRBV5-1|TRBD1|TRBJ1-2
CASRDREVYGYTF